These 17 T cell receptor beta chains were sequenced from one sample in a study of T cell repertoires in cytomegalovirus infection. TCRdb reprocessed the reads with MiXCR, giving one entry per CDR3 protein. The data hold about 440,000 distinct CDR3 sequences, with around 32% observed a single time. Input material: PBMCs. These receptors were collected from a human donor in good health (CMV status not recorded). Some clones in this sample may be carry-over from other donors' samples.

The chain links TRBV7-6 to TRBJ1-2; D possibly corresponds to TRBD1 (6 bases). The CDR3 is 15 residues long. Germline values: CDR1 SGHVS, CDR2 FNYEAQ. The ends were cut back, 1 base at V and 4 bases at J, with 13 bases in the middle. In DNA, the CDR3 is TGTGCCAGCAGCTTAGGTGACCCGGGGGCCTATGGCTACACCTTC. Amino acids: CASSLGDPGAYGYTF.

The chain employs TRBV4-3 and TRBJ2-7; D might be TRBD1 (5 bases). This CDR3 contains 15 residues. Trimming shortened V by 1 base and J by 5 bases, and 15 bases separated the two germline ends. Germline V lookup: CDR1 LGHNA, CDR2 YSLEER. As DNA, the CDR3 is TGCGCCAGCAGCCAAGGGGGCACAACCTTGGACGAGCAGTACTTC. Its protein is CASSQGGTTLDEQYF.

The CDR3 DNA reads as TGTGCCAGCAGCTTCCTAATCCTGGGAGGCAATCAGCCCCAGCATTTT. It specifies CASSFLILGGNQPQHF. The rearrangement uses TRBV11-2 and TRBJ1-5; D gene ambiguous. CDR3 length equals 16 residues. V gave up 3 bases and J gave up 2 bases, with 14 bases separating them. Germline assignment: CDR1 SGHAT and CDR2 FQNNGV. Full variable domain (missing parts from reference TRBV11-2 and TRBJ1-5): EAGVAQSPRYKIIEKRQSVAFWCNPISGHATLYWYQQILGQGPKLLIQFQNNGVVDDSQLPKDRFSAERLKGVDSTLKIQPAKLEDSAVYLCASSFLILGGNQPQHFGDGTRLSIL.

This clonotype showed up many times. The V call is TRBV7-2, the J call TRBJ2-1; D gene ambiguous. V was shortened by 5 bases and J by 0 bases, with 5 bases between the two germline ends. Per germline, CDR1 SGHTA and CDR2 FQGNSA. This CDR3 is built from 13 residues. For the CDR3, the DNA is TGTGCCAGCAGCCCGCCCTCCTACAATGAGCAGTTCTTC. It yields the protein CASSPPSYNEQFF.

The V and J genes are TRBV12-3 or TRBV12-4 and TRBJ2-2; 8 nucleotides align to TRBD1. The CDR3 covers 16 residues. J lost 4 bases, V lost 4 bases, and 8 bases had no gene match. The CDR3, as DNA: TGTGCCAGCAGTTCCCACGGGACAGGTGCCACCGGGGAGCTGTTTTTT. This gives the protein CASSSHGTGATGELFF.

This clonotype was detected many times. The J gene is TRBJ2-2, the V gene TRBV7-8; 11 positions match TRBD2. This CDR3 contains 16 residues. The junction had 5 bases not matched to a gene; V was cut back by 5 bases and J by 3 bases. The V gene's germline CDR1 is SGHVS and CDR2 FQNEAQ. The CDR3 region has the DNA TGTGCCAGCAGCCGCCCTAGCGGGGGGCACACCGGGGAGCTGTTTTTT. Encoded protein: CASSRPSGGHTGELFF.

Of note for this clonotype: It may be a read error: a sequence one base away is much more abundant. The chain couples TRBV11-2 to TRBJ2-1; TRBD1 aligns across 8 bases. CDR3 length equals 13 residues. Germline values: CDR1 SGHAT, CDR2 FQNNGV. The V segment lost 7 bases and the J segment 8 bases; nucleotides outside the gene matches: 7. The CDR3 loop is CASKRTGLDEQFF. CDR3 DNA sequence: TGTGCCAGCAAAAGGACAGGGCTGGATGAGCAGTTCTTC.

There are a few counts of this clonotype. This rearrangement joins TRBV20-1 to TRBJ1-5; 8 nucleotides align to TRBD1. CDR1 and CDR2 from the germline V gene are DFQATT and SNEGSKA (reference sequence). This CDR3 has 12 residues. Losses at the gene ends were 6 bases for V and 8 bases for J; bases not matched to a gene: 6. CDR3 sequence reads: CSAVRGLEPQHF. The CDR3 DNA reads TGCAGTGCAGTCAGGGGGCTTGAGCCCCAGCATTTT.

This clonotype was counted at least ten times. One junction end does not reproduce the germline sequence, and a read error may be involved. V is TRBV12-3 or TRBV12-4 and J is TRBJ2-4; D possibly corresponds to TRBD1 (6 bases). The CDR3 consists of 12 residues. CDR3 sequence reads: CASSLEGGIQYF. The CDR3 DNA reads TGTGCCAGCAGCTTAGAAGGGGGCATTCAGTACTTC.

There are a few counts of this clonotype. The V gene is TRBV5-1, the J gene TRBJ1-1; TRBD1 is a possible D gene (5 bases). This CDR3 is built from 15 residues. Trimming shortened V by 1 base and J by 1 base, and 11 bases separated the two germline ends. CDR1 and CDR2 (germline): SGHRS, YFSETQ. The CDR3 DNA reads TGCGCCAGCAGCTTGAGGCAGGGAAAGAACACTGAAGCTTTCTTT. Translating it yields CASSLRQGKNTEAFF. The full variable domain, with the rest looked up from reference TRBV5-1 and TRBJ1-1, is KAGVTQTPRYLIKTRGQQVTLSCSPISGHRSVSWYQQTPGQGLQFLFEYFSETQRNKGNFPGRFSGRQFSNSRSEMNVSTLELGDSALYLCASSLRQGKNTEAFFGQGTRLTVV.

V usage is TRBV6-1 and J usage is TRBJ1-1; the D is unclear. The V end lost 1 base, the J end lost 1 base, and 13 bases lay between the germline ends. This CDR3 region has 16 residues. The germline V gene encodes CDR1 MNHNS and CDR2 SASEGT. The CDR3 is CASSEDIGRQNTEAFF. CDR3 nucleotide sequence: TGTGCCAGCAGTGAAGACATCGGACGCCAGAACACTGAAGCTTTCTTT.

Concerning this clonotype: The conserved phenylalanine or tryptophan is not found at the CDR3 terminus, so this likely reflects a read error. The J gene is TRBJ2-1, the V gene TRBV20-1; 10 positions match TRBD1. Germline V gene sequence: CDR1 DFQATT, CDR2 SNEGSKA (reference sequence). The CDR3 is 16 residues long. The CDR3 DNA follows: TGCAGTGCTCGAGATAACCGGGACAGGGGAATGGATGAGCAGTTCTTA. This gives the protein CSARDNRDRGMDEQFL.

This clonotype occurred a few times. The chain carries TRBV6-5 and TRBJ1-2; the D gene is possibly TRBD1 (5 bases). Between the trimmed V and J ends, which lost 3 bases and 8 bases, there was a span of 13 bases. CDR3 size: 13 residues. CDR1 is MNHEY, CDR2 SVGAGI, per germline. The CDR3 nucleotides read TGTGCCAGCAGTTATTCGGGACGGCGAGGCTACACCTTC. Protein sequence: CASSYSGRRGYTF.

The genes are TRBV30 and TRBJ1-1; 9 positions match TRBD1. Germline CDR1 and CDR2: GTSNPN and SVGIG (reference sequence). Germline trimming cut 2 bases from V and 5 bases from J; bases unmatched to any gene: 3. The CDR3 is 13 amino acids. CDR3 nucleotides: TGTGCCTGGAGTACAGGGGGCATGACTGAAGCTTTCTTT. Its protein is CAWSTGGMTEAFF.

The chain couples TRBV6-8 to TRBJ1-6; D possibly corresponds to TRBD1 (6 bases). Germline CDR1 reads MNHGY; CDR2 reads SAAAGT. Trimming removed 2 bases from V and 7 bases from J, with 9 bases in between. This CDR3 is built from 14 residues. CDR3 loop: CASSYGGRNSPLHF. CDR3 DNA: TGTGCCAGCAGTTACGGGGGGCGGAATTCACCCCTCCACTTT.

The chain has TRBV10-2 and TRBJ2-7; D gene unclear. V lost 2 bases and J 0 bases, leaving 8 bases between the germline ends. This CDR3 is built from 14 residues. Germline V lookup: CDR1 WSHSY, CDR2 SAAADI. The chain's CDR3 is CASSETVTSYEQYF. The CDR3 DNA is TGCGCCAGCAGTGAGACAGTGACCTCCTACGAGCAGTACTTC.

The V and J genes are TRBV19 and TRBJ2-5, with unresolved D. Trimming took 6 bases from V and 1 from J, leaving 12 bases between them. CDR1 and CDR2 from the germline V gene are LNHDA and SQIVND (reference sequence). CDR3 length: 14 residues. The CDR3 loop is CASSTTVSQETQYF. CDR3 in DNA: TGTGCCAGTAGCACGACCGTATCCCAAGAGACCCAGTACTTC.